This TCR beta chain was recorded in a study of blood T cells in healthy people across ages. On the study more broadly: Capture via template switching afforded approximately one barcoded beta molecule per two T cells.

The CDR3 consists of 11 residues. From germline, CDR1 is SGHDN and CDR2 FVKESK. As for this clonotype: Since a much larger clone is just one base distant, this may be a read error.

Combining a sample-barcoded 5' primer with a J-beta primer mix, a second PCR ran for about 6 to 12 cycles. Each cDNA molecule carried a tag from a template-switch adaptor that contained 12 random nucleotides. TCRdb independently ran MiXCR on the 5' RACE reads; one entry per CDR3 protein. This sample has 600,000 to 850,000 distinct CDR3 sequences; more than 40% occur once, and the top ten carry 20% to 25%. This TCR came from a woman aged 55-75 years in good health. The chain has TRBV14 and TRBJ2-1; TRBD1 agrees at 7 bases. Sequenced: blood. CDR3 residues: CTSSPDRLKFF. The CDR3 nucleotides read TGTACCAGCAGCCCGGACAGGCTGAAGTTCTTC.